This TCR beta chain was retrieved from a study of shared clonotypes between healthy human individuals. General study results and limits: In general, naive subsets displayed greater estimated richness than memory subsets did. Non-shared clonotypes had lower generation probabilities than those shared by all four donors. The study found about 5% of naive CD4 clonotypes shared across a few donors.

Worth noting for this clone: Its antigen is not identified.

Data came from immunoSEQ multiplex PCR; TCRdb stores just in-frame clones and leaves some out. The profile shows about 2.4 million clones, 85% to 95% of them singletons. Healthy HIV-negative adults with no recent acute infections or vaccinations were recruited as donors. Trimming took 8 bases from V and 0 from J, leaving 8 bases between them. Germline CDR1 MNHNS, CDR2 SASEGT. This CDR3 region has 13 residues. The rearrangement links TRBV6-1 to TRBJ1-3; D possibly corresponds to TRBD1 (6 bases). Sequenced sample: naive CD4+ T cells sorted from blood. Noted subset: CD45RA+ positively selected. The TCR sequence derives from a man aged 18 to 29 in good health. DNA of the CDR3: TGTGCCAGCTCGGGGGCCTCTGGAAACACCATATATTTT. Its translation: CASSGASGNTIYF.